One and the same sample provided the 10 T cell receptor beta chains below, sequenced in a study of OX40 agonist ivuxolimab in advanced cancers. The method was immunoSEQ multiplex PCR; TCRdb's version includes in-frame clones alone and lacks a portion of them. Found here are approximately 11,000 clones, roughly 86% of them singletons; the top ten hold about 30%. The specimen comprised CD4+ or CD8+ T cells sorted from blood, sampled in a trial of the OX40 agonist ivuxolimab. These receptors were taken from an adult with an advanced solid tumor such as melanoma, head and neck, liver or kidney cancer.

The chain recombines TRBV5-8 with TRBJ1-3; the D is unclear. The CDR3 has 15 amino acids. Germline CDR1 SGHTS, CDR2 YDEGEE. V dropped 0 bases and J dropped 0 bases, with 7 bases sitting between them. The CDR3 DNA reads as TGTGCCAGCAGCTTGGAAGGCGACTCTGGAAACACCATATATTTT. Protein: CASSLEGDSGNTIYF.

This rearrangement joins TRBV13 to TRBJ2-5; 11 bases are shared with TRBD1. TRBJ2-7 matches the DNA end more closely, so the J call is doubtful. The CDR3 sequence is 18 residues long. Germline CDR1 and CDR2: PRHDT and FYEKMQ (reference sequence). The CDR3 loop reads CASSSAGTGGFSSYEQYF. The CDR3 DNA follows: TGTGCCAGCAGCTCGGCCGGGACAGGGGGGTTCAGCTCCTACGAGCAGTACTTC.

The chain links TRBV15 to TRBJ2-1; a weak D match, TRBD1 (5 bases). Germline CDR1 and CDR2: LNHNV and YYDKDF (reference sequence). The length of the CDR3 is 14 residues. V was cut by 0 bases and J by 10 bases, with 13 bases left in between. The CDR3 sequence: CATSRDRETGEQFF. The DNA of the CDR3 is TGTGCCACCAGCAGAGACAGGGAAACGGGCGAGCAGTTCTTC.

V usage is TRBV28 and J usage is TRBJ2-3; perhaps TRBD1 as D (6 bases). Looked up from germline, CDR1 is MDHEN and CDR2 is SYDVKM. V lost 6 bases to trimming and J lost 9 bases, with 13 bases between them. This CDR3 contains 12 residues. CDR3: CASSTTQGTQYF. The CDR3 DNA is TGTGCCAGCAGCACAACCCAGGGGACGCAGTATTTT.

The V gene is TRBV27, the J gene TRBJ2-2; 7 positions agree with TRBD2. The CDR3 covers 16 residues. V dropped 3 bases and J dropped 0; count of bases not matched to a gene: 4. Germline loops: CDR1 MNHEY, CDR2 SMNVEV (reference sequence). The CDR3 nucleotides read TGTGCCAGCAGTTTTGTAGCGGGTGCGAACACCGGGGAGCTGTTTTTT. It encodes CASSFVAGANTGELFF.

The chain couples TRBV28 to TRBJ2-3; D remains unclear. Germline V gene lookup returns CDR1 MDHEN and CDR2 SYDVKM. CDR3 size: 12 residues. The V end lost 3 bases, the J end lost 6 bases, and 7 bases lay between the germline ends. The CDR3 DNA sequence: TGTGCCAGCAGTTTCGATCGGGATACGCAGTATTTT. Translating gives CASSFDRDTQYF.

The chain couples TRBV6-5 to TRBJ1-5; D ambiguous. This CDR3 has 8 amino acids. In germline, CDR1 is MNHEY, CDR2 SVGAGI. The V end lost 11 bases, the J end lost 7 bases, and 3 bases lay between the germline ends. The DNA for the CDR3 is TGTGCCTCCCAGCCCCAGCATTTT. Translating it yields CASQPQHF.

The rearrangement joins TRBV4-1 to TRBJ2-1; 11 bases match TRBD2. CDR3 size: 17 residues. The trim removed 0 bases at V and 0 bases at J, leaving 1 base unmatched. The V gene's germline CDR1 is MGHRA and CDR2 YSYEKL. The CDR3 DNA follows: TGCGCCAGCAGCCAAGACGGGACTAGCGGCTCCTACAATGAGCAGTTCTTC. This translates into CASSQDGTSGSYNEQFF.

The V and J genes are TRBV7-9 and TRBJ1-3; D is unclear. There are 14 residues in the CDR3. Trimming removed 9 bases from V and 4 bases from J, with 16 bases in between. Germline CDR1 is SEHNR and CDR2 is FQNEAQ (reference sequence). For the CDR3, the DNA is TGTGCCAGTTGGTCGGGGTTTAGCGGAAACACCATATATTTT. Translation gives CASWSGFSGNTIYF.

The CDR3 region is CASSVQVDPYEQYF. CDR3 coding DNA: TGTGCCAGCAGCGTCCAGGTTGACCCCTACGAGCAGTACTTC. The J gene is TRBJ2-7, the V gene TRBV9; no clear D. The germline gives CDR1 SGDLS, CDR2 YYNGEE. V shed 2 bases and J shed 2 bases, with 11 bases lying between them. The CDR3 contains 14 residues. The variable domain in full, completed from reference TRBV9 and TRBJ2-7, reads DSGVTQTPKHLITATGQRVTLRCSPRSGDLSVYWYQQSLDQGLQFLIQYYNGEERAKGNILERFSAQQFPDLHSELNLSSLELGDSALYFCASSVQVDPYEQYFGPGTRLTVT.